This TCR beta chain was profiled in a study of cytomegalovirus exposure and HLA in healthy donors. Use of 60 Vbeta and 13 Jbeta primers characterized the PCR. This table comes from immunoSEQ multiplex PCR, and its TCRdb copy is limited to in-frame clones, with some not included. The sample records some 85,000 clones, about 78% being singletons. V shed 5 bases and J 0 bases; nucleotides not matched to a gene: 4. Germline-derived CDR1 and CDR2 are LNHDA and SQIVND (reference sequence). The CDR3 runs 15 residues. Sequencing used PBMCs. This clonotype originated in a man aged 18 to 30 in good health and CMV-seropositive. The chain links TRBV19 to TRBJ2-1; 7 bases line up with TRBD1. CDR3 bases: TGTGCCAGTAGTGTCCGGGACAGCTCCTACAATGAGCAGTTCTTC. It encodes CASSVRDSSYNEQFF. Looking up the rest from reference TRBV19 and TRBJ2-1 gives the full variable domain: DGGITQSPKYLFRKEGQNVTLSCEQNLNHDAMYWYRQDPGQGLRLIYYSQIVNDFQKGDIAEGYSVSREKKESFPLTVTSAQKNPTAFYLCASSVRDSSYNEQFFGPGTRLTVL.